The 13 T cell receptor beta chains presented below share a single source sample, sequenced in a study of tissue T cells after allogeneic stem cell transplantation. The repertoire was sequenced with immunoSEQ multiplex PCR; TCRdb's copy has only in-frame clones and lacks some. The top ten clones hold around 1.6% of a sample with about 8,700 clones, 40% to 50% of them seen once. Time point denoted: mouse harvest day 7 after allogeneic transplant. The graft held 10^6 splenic CD5+ T cells and 10^7 T-cell-depleted bone marrow cells. The sequenced material came from skin. Receptors were obtained from a female BALB/c mouse given C57BL/6 T cells with graft-versus-host disease after an allogeneic hematopoietic cell transplant.

Regarding this clone: Mouse gene names apply. The sequenced fragment ends 1 residue before the CDR3 boundary, so the rest is inferred from the germline J gene. The rearrangement joins TRBV3 to TRBJ2-3, with 10 bases matching TRBD2. Per the germline V gene, CDR1 is SNHLY and CDR2 is FYNGKV (reference sequence). CDR3 size: 16 residues. J lost 1 base, V lost 3 bases, and 4 bases had no gene match. The sequenced part of the CDR3 DNA is TGTGCCAGCAGCTTCTGGGGGGGCGCTGGTGCAGAAACGCTGTAT. It codes for CASSFWGGAGAETLY. The complete CDR3 sequence is CASSFWGGAGAETLYF.

Comment on this clone: Any gene name here is a mouse gene name. The DNA ends 1 residue before the CDR3 does, and the rest of the CDR3 is filled in from the germline J gene. The chain has TRBV23 and TRBJ2-3; the D segment call TRBD1 is taken from the table without a DNA check. The germline V gene has CDR1 KGHTA and CDR2 FQNQQP. This CDR3 region has 16 residues. Partial CDR3 DNA: TGCTCCAGCAGCCTGGGACAGGGGAAAAGTGCAGAAACGCTGTAT. Protein: CSSSLGQGKSAETLY. The whole CDR3 protein reads CSSSLGQGKSAETLYF.

Note on this clone: Gene names and germline refer to mouse. The read ends 1 residue shy of where the CDR3 ends; the end is completed using the germline J gene. The V gene is TRBV15, the J gene TRBJ1-1; a weak D match, TRBD1 (6 bases). This CDR3 has 14 residues. The V end was cut by 5 bases, the J end by 0 bases, with 10 bases between. Germline assignment: CDR1 SGHND and CDR2 FRSKSL. The sequenced part of the CDR3 DNA is TGTGCCAGCAGTCAAACAGGGTCAAACACAGAAGTCTTC. It codes for CASSQTGSNTEVF. The CDR3 reads in full as CASSQTGSNTEVFF.

Regarding this clone: Gene names follow the mouse nomenclature. The read ends 1 residue early relative to the CDR3; the germline J gene fills the gap. V usage is TRBV3 and J usage is TRBJ1-1; a possible D gene is TRBD1 (5 bases). The CDR3 totals 13 residues. Germline CDR1 is SNHLY and CDR2 is FYNGKV (reference sequence). V gave up 3 bases and J gave up 1 base, with 6 bases separating them. The CDR3 sequence: CASSLRGNTEVFF. The CDR3 DNA, read in part, is TGTGCCAGCAGCTTGAGGGGAAACACAGAAGTCTTC.

Concerning this clone itself: Gene and germline names: mouse. Coverage ceases 1 residue before the CDR3 finishes, and the germline J gene fills in the end. This chain joins TRBV19 and TRBJ1-1, with a weak D call TRBD1 (6 bases). V lost 4 bases, J lost 5 bases, and 12 bases lay in between. From germline, CDR1 is FNHDT and CDR2 SITEND (reference sequence). The CDR3 contains 13 residues. The CDR3 loop reads CASSPRGRTEVFF. CDR3 bases read: TGTGCCAGCAGTCCCCGGGGGCGGACAGAAGTCTTC.

Worth noting for this clone: Genes here carry mouse names. The read terminates 1 residue ahead of where the CDR3 ends, so the germline J gene completes it. The J gene is TRBJ2-3, the V gene TRBV20, with a possible D match to TRBD2 (5 bases). V was clipped by 3 bases and J by 0 bases, with 7 bases between them. CDR3 length: 13 residues. Germline V gene lookup returns CDR1 GFQATS and CDR2 STVNSAI. The DNA read from the CDR3 is TGTGGTGCTAGATGGGGTAGTGCAGAAACGCTGTAT. This encodes CGARWGSAETLY. The entire CDR3 is CGARWGSAETLYF.

This clone came up once. Gene and germline names: mouse. The sequence runs out 1 residue before the end of the CDR3; the remainder is reconstructed from the germline J gene. The chain is built from TRBV12-1 and TRBJ2-5; 8 bases are shared with TRBD2. The CDR3 has 14 amino acids. Germline loops: CDR1 SGHSN, CDR2 HYEKVE. Unmatched junction bases numbered 6, after V lost 4 bases and J lost 4 bases. The part of the CDR3 DNA that was read is TGTGCCAGCTCCCTACTGGGGGAGGAAGACACCCAGTAC. It is translated as CASSLLGEEDTQY. The entire CDR3 sequence reads CASSLLGEEDTQYF.

Turning to this clone: Gene names follow the mouse nomenclature. The CDR3 end lies 1 residue beyond the end of the read and is filled in from the germline J gene. The sample contains more than one DNA sequence encoding this CDR3. The chain joins TRBV26 to TRBJ2-5, with D uncertain. The V gene's germline CDR1 is KGHPV and CDR2 FQNQEV (reference sequence). The ends were cut back, 2 bases at V and 3 bases at J, with 6 bases in the middle. This CDR3 has 13 amino acids. The sequenced part of the CDR3 DNA is TGTGCCAGCAGTCTGGGGGTTCAAGACACCCAGTAC. Translated, it gives CASSLGVQDTQY. The whole CDR3 region reads CASSLGVQDTQYF.

In its sample, this clone was seen a few times. The gene names given are mouse names. With the read ending 1 residue before the CDR3 end, the germline J gene is used to fill in that end. V usage is TRBV13-2 and J usage is TRBJ2-4; possible D gene TRBD1, 8 bases. The V gene lost 5 bases and the J gene lost 5 bases, with 15 bases spanning the gap. CDR3 size: 14 residues. CDR1 and CDR2 (germline): NNHNN, SYGAGS (reference sequence). Incomplete CDR3 DNA: TGTGCCAGCGGGGTCACAGGGGGGGGAAACACCTTGTAC. It is translated as CASGVTGGGNTLY. The whole CDR3 sequence is CASGVTGGGNTLYF.

A note on this clone: Mouse names are used for the genes. The DNA ends 1 residue before the CDR3 does, and the rest of the CDR3 is filled in from the germline J gene. The V call is TRBV23, the J call TRBJ2-7; TRBD2, the table's D call, was not compared with the DNA. The CDR3 covers 13 residues. The germline CDR1 and CDR2 sequences are KGHTA and FQNQQP. CDR3 bases read: TGCTCCAGCAGTCAATCCCTGGGGGGGGAACAGTAC. Residues: CSSSQSLGGEQY. The whole CDR3 sequence is CSSSQSLGGEQYF.

Notes on this clone: The gene names given are mouse names. The read comes to an end 1 residue before the CDR3 does, leaving the germline J gene to fill in the end. The chain recombines TRBV31 with TRBJ2-7; D gene unclear. The CDR3 runs to 11 residues. Germline loops: CDR1 GKSSPN, CDR2 SITVG. Between the trimmed V and J ends, which lost 4 bases and 3 bases, there was a span of 7 bases. The CDR3 is CAWTADYEQYF. The sequenced part of the CDR3 DNA is TGTGCCTGGACGGCAGACTATGAACAGTAC.

To note about this clone: The listed genes are named as in mouse. Sequencing ends 1 residue short of the CDR3 end; the germline J gene provides the rest. The chain is built from TRBV26 and TRBJ2-7, with 12 positions matching TRBD2. In germline, CDR1 is KGHPV, CDR2 FQNQEV (reference sequence). The CDR3 loop spans 14 amino acids. V shed 4 bases and J 4 bases; nucleotides not matched to a gene: 2. Here the CDR3 reads CASSRGLGGYEQYF. CDR3 DNA (partial): TGTGCCAGCAGTCGGGGACTGGGGGGTTATGAACAGTAC. The full variable domain, in which reference TRBV26 and TRBJ2-7 provide the parts outside the CDR3, is NSKVIQTPRYLVKGQGQKAKMRCIPEKGHPVVFWYQQNKNNEFKFLINFQNQEVLQQIDMTEKRFSAECPSNSPCSLEIQSSEAGDSALYLCASSRGLGGYEQYFGPGTRLTVL.

As to this clone: Genes here carry mouse names. CDR3 sequence: CASSFGSQNTLYF. Partial CDR3 DNA: TGTGCAAGCAGCTTCGGGAGTCAAAACACCTTGTAC. The chain employs TRBV16 and TRBJ2-4; D is unclear. With the read ending 1 residue before the CDR3 end, the germline J gene is used to fill in that end. With 3 bases removed from V and 0 bases from J, the gap between germline ends came to 4 bases. Germline CDR1 SGHSA, CDR2 FRNQAP. This CDR3 contains 13 residues.